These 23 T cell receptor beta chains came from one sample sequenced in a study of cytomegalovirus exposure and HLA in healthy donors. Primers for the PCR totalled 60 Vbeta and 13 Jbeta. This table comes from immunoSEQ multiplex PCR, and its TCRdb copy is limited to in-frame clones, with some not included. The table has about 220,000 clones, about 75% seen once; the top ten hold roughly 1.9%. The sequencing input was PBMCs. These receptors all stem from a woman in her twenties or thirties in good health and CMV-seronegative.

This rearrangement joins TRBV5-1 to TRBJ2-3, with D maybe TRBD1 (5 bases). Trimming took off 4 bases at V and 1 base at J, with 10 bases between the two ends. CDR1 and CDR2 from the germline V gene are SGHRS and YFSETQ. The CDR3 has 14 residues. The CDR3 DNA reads TGCGCCAGCAGCCCAGACAGCCGCACAGATACGCAGTATTTT. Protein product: CASSPDSRTDTQYF. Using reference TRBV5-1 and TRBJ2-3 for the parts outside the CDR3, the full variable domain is KAGVTQTPRYLIKTRGQQVTLSCSPISGHRSVSWYQQTPGQGLQFLFEYFSETQRNKGNFPGRFSGRQFSNSRSEMNVSTLELGDSALYLCASSPDSRTDTQYFGPGTRLTVL.

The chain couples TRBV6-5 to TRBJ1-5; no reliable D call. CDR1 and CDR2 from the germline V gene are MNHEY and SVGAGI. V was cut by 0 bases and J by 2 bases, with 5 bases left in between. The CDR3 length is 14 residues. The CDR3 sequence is CASSYSAGNQPQHF. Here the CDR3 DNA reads TGTGCCAGCAGTTACTCGGCGGGCAATCAGCCCCAGCATTTT.

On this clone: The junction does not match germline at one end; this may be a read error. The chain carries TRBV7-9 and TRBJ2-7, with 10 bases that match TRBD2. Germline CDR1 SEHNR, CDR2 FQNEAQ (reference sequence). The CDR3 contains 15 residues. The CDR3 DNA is TGTTCCAGCAGTAAAAGCGGGGGGGGCTCCTACGAGCAGTACTTC. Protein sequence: CSSSKSGGGSYEQYF.

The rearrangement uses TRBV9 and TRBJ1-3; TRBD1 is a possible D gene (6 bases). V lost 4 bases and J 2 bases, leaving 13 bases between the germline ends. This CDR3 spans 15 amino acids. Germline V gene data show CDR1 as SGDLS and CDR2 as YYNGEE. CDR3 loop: CASSPIQGAGNTIYF. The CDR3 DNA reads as TGTGCCAGCAGCCCCATACAGGGAGCTGGAAACACCATATATTTT.

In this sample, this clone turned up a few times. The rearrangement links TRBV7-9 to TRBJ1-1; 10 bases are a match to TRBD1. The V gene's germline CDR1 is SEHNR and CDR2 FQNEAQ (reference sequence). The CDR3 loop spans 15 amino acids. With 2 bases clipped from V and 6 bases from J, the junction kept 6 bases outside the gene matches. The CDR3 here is CASSLNPGQGSEAFF. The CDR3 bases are TGTGCCAGCAGCTTAAACCCGGGACAGGGGTCTGAAGCTTTCTTT.

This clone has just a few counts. The chain's CDR3 is CASGPGTNSYEQYF. CDR3 nucleotides: TGTGCCAGCGGTCCCGGGACTAACTCCTACGAGCAGTACTTC. The chain is built from TRBV5-6 and TRBJ2-7; 7 nucleotides match TRBD2. The CDR3 is 14 residues long. V was clipped by 7 bases and J by 0 bases; unmatched bases: 7. CDR1 and CDR2 from the germline V gene are SGHDT and YYEEEE.

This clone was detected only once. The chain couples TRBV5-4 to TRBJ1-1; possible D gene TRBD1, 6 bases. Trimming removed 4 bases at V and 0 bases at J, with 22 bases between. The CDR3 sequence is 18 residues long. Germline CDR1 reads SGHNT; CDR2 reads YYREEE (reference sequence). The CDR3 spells CASSQDSWQGRVNTEAFF. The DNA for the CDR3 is TGTGCCAGCAGCCAAGATTCGTGGCAGGGGAGAGTGAACACTGAAGCTTTCTTT.

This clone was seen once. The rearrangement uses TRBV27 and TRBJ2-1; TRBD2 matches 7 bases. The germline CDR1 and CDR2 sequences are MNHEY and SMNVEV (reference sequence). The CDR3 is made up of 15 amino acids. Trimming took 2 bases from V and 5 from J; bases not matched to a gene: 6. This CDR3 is CASSLGLAANNEQFF. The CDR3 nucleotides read TGTGCCAGCAGTTTAGGGCTAGCGGCGAACAATGAGCAGTTCTTC.

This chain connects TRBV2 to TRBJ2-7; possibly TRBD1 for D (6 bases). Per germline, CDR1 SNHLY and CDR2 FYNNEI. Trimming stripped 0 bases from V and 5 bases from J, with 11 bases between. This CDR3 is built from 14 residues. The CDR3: CASSEAEQGNEQYF. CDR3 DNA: TGTGCCAGCAGTGAAGCGGAGCAGGGGAACGAGCAGTACTTC.

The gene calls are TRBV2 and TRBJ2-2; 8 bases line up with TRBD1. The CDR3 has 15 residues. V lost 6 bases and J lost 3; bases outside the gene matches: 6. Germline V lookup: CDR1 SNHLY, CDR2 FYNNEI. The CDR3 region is CASRRQGRDTGELFF. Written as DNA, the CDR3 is TGTGCCAGCAGACGACAGGGGCGGGACACCGGGGAGCTGTTTTTT.

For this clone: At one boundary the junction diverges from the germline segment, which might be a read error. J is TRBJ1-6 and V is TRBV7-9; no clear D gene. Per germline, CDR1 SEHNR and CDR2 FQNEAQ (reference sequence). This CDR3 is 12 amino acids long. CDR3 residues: CSSSYGDSPLHF. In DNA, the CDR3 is TGTTCCAGCAGCTACGGGGATTCACCCCTCCACTTT.

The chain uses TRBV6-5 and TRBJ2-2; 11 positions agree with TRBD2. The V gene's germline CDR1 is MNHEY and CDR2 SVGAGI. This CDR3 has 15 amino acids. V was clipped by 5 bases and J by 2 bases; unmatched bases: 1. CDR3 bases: TGTGCCAGCAGTAGACTAGCGGGAAACACCGGGGAGCTGTTTTTT. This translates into CASSRLAGNTGELFF.

The CDR3 coding sequence is TGTGCCAGCAGCTTTCACAGAGATGGCTACACCTTC. The encoded protein is CASSFHRDGYTF. The chain employs TRBV7-9 and TRBJ1-2; D is undetermined. Germline-derived CDR1 and CDR2 are SEHNR and FQNEAQ (reference sequence). V gave up 3 bases and J gave up 6 bases, with 8 bases separating them. This CDR3 region has 12 residues.

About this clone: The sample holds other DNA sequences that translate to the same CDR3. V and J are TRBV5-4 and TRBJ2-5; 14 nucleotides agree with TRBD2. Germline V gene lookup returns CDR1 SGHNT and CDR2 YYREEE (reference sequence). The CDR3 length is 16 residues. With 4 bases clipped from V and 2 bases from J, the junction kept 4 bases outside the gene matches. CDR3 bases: TGTGCCAGCAGCCCTGGACTAGCGGGGGGACAAGAGACCCAGTACTTC. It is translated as CASSPGLAGGQETQYF.

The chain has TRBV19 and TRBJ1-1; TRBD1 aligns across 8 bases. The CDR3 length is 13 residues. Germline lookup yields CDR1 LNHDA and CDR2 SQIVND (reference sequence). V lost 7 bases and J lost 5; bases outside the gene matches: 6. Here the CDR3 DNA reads TGTGCCAGTACCCGGACAGGGAGAACTGAAGCTTTCTTT. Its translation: CASTRTGRTEAFF.

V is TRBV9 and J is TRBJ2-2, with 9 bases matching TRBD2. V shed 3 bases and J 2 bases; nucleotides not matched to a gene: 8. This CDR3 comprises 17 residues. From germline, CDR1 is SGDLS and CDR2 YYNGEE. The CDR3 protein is CASSARATSGNTGELFF. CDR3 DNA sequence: TGTGCCAGCAGCGCGAGGGCGACTAGCGGTAACACCGGGGAGCTGTTTTTT.

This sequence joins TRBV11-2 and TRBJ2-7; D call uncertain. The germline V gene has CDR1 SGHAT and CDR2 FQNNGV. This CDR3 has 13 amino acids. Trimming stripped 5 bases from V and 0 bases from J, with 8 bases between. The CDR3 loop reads CASSLSSSYEQYF. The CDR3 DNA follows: TGTGCCAGCAGCCTCTCCAGCTCCTACGAGCAGTACTTC.

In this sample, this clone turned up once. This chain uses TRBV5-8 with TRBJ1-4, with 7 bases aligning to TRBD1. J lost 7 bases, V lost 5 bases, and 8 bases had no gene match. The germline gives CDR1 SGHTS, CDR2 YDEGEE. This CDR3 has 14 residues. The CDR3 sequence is CASRQGGEGEKLFF. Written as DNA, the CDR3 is TGTGCCAGCAGGCAGGGGGGTGAGGGTGAAAAACTGTTTTTT.

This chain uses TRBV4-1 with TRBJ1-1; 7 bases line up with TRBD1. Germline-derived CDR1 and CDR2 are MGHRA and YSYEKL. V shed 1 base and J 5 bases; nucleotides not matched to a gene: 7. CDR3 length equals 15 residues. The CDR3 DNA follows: TGCGCCAGCAGCCAAGGGACAGGTTCAAAAACTGAAGCTTTCTTT. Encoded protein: CASSQGTGSKTEAFF.

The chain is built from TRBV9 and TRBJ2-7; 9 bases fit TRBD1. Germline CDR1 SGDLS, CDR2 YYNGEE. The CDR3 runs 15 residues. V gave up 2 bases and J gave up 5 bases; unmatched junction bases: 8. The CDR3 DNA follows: TGTGCCAGCAGCGTCGGGACAGGGTTGTCCAACGAGCAGTACTTC. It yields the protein CASSVGTGLSNEQYF.

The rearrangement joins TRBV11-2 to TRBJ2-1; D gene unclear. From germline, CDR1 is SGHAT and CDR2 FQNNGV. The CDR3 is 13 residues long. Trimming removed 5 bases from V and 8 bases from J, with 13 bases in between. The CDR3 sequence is CASSPHLRDEQFF. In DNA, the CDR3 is TGTGCCAGCAGCCCCCACCTGCGCGATGAGCAGTTCTTC.

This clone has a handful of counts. CDR3 sequence (DNA): TGCGCCAGCAGCTGGGGGACAACAGGGGTAAAAACTAGCGGGAGCTCGGAGACCCAGTACTTC. This sequence encodes CASSWGTTGVKTSGSSETQYF. This sequence joins TRBV5-1 and TRBJ2-5; TRBD2 matches 11 bases. Looked up from germline, CDR1 is SGHRS and CDR2 is YFSETQ. CDR3 length: 21 amino acids. V shed 3 bases and J 5 bases; nucleotides not matched to a gene: 24.

Here the CDR3 DNA reads TGTGCCAGCAGGTATCAGGGCTCCGGGGAGCTGTTTTTT. It specifies CASRYQGSGELFF. J is TRBJ2-2 and V is TRBV11-3; the D gene is possibly TRBD1 (5 bases). V lost 6 bases, J lost 6 bases, and 11 bases lay in between. This CDR3 contains 13 residues. Per germline, CDR1 SGHNT and CDR2 YENEEA.